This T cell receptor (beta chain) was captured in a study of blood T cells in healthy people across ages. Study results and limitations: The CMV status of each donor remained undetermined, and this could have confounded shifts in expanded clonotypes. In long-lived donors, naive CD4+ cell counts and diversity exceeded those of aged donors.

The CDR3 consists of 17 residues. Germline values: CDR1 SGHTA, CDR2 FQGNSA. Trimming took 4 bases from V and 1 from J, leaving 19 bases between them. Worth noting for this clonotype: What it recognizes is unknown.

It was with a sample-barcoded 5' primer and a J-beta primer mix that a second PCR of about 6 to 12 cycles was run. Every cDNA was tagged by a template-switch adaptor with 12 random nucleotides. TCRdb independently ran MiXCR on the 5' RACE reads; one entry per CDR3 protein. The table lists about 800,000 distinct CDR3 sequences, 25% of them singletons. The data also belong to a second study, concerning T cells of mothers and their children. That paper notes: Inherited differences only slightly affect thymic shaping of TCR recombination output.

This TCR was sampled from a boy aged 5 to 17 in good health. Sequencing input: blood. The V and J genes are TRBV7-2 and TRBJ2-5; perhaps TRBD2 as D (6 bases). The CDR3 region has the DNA TGTGCCAGCAGCTCAAGGGACGGGAGAATAGCCCAAGAGACCCAGTACTTC. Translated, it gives CASSSRDGRIAQETQYF.